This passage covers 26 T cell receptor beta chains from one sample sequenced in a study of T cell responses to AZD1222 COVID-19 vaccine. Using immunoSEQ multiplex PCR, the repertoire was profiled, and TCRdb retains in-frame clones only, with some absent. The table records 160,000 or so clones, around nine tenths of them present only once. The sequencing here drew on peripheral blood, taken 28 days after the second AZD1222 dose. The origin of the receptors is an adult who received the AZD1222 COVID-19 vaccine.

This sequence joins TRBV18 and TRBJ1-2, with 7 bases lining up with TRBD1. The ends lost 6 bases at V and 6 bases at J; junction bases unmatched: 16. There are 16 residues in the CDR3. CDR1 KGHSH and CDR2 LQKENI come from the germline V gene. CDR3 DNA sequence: TGTGCCAGCTCCCAACTCCCGGTGGACAGGAGTAATGGCTACACCTTC. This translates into CASSQLPVDRSNGYTF.

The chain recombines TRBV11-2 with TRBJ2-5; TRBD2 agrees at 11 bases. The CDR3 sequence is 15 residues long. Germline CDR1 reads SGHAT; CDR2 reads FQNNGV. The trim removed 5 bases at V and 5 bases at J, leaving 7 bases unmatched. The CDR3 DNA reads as TGTGCCAGCAGCCGTAGCGGGGGGGCCTGGGAGACCCAGTACTTC. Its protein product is CASSRSGGAWETQYF.

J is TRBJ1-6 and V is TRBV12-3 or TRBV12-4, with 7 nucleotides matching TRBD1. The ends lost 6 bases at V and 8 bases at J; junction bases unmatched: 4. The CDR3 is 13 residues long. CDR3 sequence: CASSYDRDSPLHF. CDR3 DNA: TGTGCCAGCAGCTATGACAGGGATTCACCCCTCCACTTT.

CDR3 in amino acids: CASSLKQGRGQYF. The DNA for the CDR3 is TGTGCCAGCAGCCTTAAGCAAGGCAGAGGGCAGTACTTC. The chain is built from TRBV3-1 (or the pseudogene TRBV3-2) and TRBJ2-7; no reliable D call. The CDR3 length is 13 residues. Germline assignment: CDR1 LGHDT and CDR2 YNNKEL (reference sequence). Trimming pared 4 bases from V and 9 bases from J, leaving 16 bases between.

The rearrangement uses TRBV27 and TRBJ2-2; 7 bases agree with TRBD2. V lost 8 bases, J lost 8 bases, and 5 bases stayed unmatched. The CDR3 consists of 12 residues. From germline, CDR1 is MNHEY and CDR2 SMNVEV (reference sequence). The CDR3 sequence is CASLWGGGELFF. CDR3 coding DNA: TGTGCCAGCTTATGGGGAGGGGGGGAGCTGTTTTTT.

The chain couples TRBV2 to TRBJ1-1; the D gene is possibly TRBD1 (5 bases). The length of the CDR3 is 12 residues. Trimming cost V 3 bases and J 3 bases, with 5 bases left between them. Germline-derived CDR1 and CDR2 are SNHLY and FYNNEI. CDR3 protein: CASSEGDTEAFF. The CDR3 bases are TGTGCCAGCAGTGAGGGGGACACTGAAGCTTTCTTT.

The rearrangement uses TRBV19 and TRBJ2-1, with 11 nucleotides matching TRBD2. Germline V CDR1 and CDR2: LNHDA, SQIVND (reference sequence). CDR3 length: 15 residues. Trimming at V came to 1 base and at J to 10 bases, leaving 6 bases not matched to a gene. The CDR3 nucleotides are TGTGCCAGTAGTATAGGGGCTAGCGGGGGGCGAGAGCAGTTCTTC. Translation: CASSIGASGGREQFF.

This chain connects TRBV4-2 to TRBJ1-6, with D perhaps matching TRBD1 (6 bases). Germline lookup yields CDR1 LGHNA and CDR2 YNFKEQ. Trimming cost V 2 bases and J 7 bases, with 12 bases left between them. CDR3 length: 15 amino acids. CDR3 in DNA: TGTGCCAGCAGCCAAATCGCAGGGGAAAATTCACCCCTCCACTTT. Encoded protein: CASSQIAGENSPLHF.

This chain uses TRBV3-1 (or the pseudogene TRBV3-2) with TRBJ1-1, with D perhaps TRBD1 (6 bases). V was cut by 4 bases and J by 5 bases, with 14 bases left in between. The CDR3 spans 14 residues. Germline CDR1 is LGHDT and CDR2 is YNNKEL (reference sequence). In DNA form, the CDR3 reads TGTGCCAGCAGCCTCGCACAGGGAGGTACTGAAGCTTTCTTT. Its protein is CASSLAQGGTEAFF.

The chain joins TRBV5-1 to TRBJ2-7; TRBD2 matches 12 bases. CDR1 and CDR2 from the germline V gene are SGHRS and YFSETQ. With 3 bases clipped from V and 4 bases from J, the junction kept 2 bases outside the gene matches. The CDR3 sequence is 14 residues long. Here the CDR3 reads CASSSTSGGYEQYF. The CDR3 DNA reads TGCGCCAGCAGCTCGACTAGCGGGGGTTACGAGCAGTACTTC.

CDR3 coding DNA: TGTGCCAGCAGCTCGACAGGGGGCGCTAACCTCTACGAGCAGTACTTC. Translated, it gives CASSSTGGANLYEQYF. The chain employs TRBV7-6 and TRBJ2-7; 10 bases fit TRBD1. The CDR3 has 16 amino acids. V shed 4 bases, J shed 3 bases, and the junction held 9 bases outside the gene matches. CDR1 SGHVS and CDR2 FNYEAQ come from the germline V gene.

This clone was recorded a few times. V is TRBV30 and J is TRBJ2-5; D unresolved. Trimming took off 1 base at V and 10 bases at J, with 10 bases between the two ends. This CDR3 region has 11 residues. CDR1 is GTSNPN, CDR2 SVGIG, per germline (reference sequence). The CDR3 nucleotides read TGTGCCTGGAGTGCTCTTGAGGACCAGTACTTC. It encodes CAWSALEDQYF.

CDR3 in DNA: TGTGCCAGCAGCGCCGCAGGGGGCTATGAGCAGTTCTTC. Its translation is CASSAAGGYEQFF. The chain recombines TRBV9 with TRBJ2-1; 8 nucleotides line up with TRBD1. Germline trimming cut 3 bases from V and 8 bases from J; bases unmatched to any gene: 4. The germline V gene encodes CDR1 SGDLS and CDR2 YYNGEE. The CDR3 spans 13 residues.

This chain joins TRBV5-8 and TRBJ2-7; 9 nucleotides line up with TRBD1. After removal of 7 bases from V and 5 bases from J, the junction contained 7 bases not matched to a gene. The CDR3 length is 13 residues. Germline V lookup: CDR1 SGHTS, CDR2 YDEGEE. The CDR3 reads CASLLGTGHEQYF. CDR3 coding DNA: TGTGCCAGCCTCCTAGGGACAGGGCACGAGCAGTACTTC.

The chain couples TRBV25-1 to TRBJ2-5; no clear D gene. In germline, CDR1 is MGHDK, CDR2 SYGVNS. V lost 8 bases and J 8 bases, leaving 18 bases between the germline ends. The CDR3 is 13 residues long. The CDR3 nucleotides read TGTGCCAGCGCCGAGAGAAGTAAGAGAACCCAGTACTTC. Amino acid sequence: CASAERSKRTQYF.

The CDR3 here is CASLRNTEAFF. The CDR3 coding sequence is TGTGCCAGTCTGCGGAACACTGAAGCTTTCTTT. The rearrangement links TRBV19 to TRBJ1-1; D unclear. The V end lost 8 bases, the J end lost 1 base, and 5 bases lay between the germline ends. The germline V gene encodes CDR1 LNHDA and CDR2 SQIVND (reference sequence). There are 11 residues in the CDR3.

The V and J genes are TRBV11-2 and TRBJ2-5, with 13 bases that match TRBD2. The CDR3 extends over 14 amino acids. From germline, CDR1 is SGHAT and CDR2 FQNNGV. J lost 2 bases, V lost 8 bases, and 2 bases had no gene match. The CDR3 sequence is CASRTSGGQETQYF. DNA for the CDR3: TGTGCCAGCCGGACTAGCGGGGGACAAGAGACCCAGTACTTC.

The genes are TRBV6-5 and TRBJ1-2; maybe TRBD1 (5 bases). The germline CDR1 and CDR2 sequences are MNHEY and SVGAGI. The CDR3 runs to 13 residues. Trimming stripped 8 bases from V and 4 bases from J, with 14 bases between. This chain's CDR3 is CASSRVGGYGYTF. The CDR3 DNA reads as TGTGCCAGCTCCAGGGTCGGCGGCTATGGCTACACCTTC.

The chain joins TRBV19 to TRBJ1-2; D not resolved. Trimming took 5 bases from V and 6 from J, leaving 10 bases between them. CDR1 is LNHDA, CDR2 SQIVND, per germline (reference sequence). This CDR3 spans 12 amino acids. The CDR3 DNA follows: TGTGCCAGTAGTTTCGGTTATGATGGCTACACCTTC. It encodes CASSFGYDGYTF.

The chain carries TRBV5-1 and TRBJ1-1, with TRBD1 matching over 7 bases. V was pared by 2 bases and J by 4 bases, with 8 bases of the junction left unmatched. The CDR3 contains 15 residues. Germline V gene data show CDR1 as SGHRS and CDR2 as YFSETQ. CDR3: CASSFLRQGGTEAFF. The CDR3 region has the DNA TGCGCCAGCAGCTTTCTCAGACAGGGCGGCACTGAAGCTTTCTTT.

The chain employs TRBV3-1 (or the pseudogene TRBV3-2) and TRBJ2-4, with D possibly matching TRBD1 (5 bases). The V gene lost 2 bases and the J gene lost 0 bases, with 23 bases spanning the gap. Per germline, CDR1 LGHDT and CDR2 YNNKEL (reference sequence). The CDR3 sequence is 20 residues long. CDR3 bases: TGTGCCAGCAGCCAAATCCACCCTCCAGGGCCAATCCTAGCCAAAAACATTCAGTACTTC. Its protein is CASSQIHPPGPILAKNIQYF.

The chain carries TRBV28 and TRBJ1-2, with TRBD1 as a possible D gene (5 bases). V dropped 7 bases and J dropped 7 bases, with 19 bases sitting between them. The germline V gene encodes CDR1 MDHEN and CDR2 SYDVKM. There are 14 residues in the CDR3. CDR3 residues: CASTPGTGGSGYTF. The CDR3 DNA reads TGTGCCAGCACCCCCGGGACGGGAGGTTCTGGCTACACCTTC.

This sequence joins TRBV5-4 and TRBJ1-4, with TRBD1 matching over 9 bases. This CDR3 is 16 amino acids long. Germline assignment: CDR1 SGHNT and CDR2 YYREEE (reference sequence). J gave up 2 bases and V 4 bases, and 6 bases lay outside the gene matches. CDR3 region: CASSATGGRTNEKLFF. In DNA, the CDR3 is TGTGCCAGCAGCGCCACAGGGGGCCGGACTAATGAAAAACTGTTTTTT.

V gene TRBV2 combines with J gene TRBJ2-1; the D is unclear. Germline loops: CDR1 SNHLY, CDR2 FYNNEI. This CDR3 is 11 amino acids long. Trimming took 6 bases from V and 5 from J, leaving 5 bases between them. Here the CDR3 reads CASRGDNEQFF. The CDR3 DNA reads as TGTGCCAGCAGAGGAGACAATGAGCAGTTCTTC.

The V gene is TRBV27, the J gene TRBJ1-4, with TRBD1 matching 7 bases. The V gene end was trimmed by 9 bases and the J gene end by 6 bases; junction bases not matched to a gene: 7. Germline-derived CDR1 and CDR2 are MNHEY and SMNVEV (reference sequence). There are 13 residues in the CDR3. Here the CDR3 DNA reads TGTGCCAGTAGGGACAGCCTCTATGAAAAACTGTTTTTT. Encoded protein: CASRDSLYEKLFF. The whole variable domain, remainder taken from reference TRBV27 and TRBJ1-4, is EAQVTQNPRYLITVTGKKLTVTCSQNMNHEYMSWYRQDPGLGLRQIYYSMNVEVTDKGDVPEGYKVSRKEKRNFPLILESPSPNQTSLYFCASRDSLYEKLFFGSGTQLSVL.

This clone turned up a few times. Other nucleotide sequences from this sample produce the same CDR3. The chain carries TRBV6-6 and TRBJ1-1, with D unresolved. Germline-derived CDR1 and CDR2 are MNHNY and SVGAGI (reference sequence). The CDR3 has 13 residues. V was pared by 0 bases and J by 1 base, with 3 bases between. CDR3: CASSYSQNTEAFF. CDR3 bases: TGTGCCAGCAGTTACTCACAGAACACTGAAGCTTTCTTT.